A single sample is the source of the 3 T cell receptor beta chains below, sequenced in a study of T cells in Graves' hyperthyroidism and ophthalmopathy. The TCR beta CDR3 regions underwent amplification using RNA transcripts as the source. HTBI primers drove first-round RT-PCR of the TCR CDR3. TCRdb ran MiXCR on the multiplex PCR reads and lists one entry per CDR3 protein. The sample lists about 59,000 distinct CDR3 sequences; 53% were seen once. The source material was blood. The receptors come from a woman aged 60-75 years with Graves' ophthalmopathy.

This clonotype has a handful of counts. The chain recombines TRBV7-8 with TRBJ2-5; D gene unclear. CDR3 length: 15 residues. Germline V gene lookup returns CDR1 SGHVS and CDR2 FQNEAQ. V was cut by 1 base and J by 2 bases, with 11 bases left in between. For the CDR3, the DNA is TGTGCCAGCAGCTTAGTGGCGGCGGCACAAGAGACCCAGTACTTC. Its translation: CASSLVAAAQETQYF. Filled out from reference TRBV7-8 and TRBJ2-5, the complete variable domain reads GAGVSQSPRYKVAKRGQDVALRCDPISGHVSLFWYQQALGQGPEFLTYFQNEAQLDKSGLPSDRFFAERPEGSVSTLKIQRTQQEDSAVYLCASSLVAAAQETQYFGPGTRLLVL.

Many counts were recorded for this clonotype. V gene TRBV20-1 combines with J gene TRBJ1-5; D is possibly TRBD1 (5 bases). V gave up 4 bases and J gave up 2 bases, with 12 bases separating them. This CDR3 spans 14 amino acids. The V gene's germline CDR1 is DFQATT and CDR2 SNEGSKA (reference sequence). The CDR3 DNA follows: TGCAGTGCTATCCTAGGGACGGGCAATCAGCCCCAGCATTTT. This encodes CSAILGTGNQPQHF.

V and J are TRBV5-1 and TRBJ1-2; D might be TRBD1 (5 bases). Germline V lookup: CDR1 SGHRS, CDR2 YFSETQ. This CDR3 comprises 12 residues. V shed 1 base and J shed 7 bases, with 8 bases lying between them. CDR3 sequence (DNA): TGCGCCAGCAGCTTGATGGGGGTTGGCTACACCTTC. Translating it yields CASSLMGVGYTF.